This T cell receptor beta chain was obtained from a study of T cells in localized non-small cell lung cancer. Study-wide points: Appearance in adjacent lung was seen for a median 57 of the top 100 tumor clones. Higher blood T cell density went with longer overall survival. Sequencing covered just one tumor region, so heterogeneity cannot be ruled out.

TCRdb's table, derived via immunoSEQ multiplex PCR, lists solely in-frame clones and lacks some. The repertoire holds 1,000 to 1,200 clones, with about 35% as singletons. V lost 4 bases and J lost 1, with 10 bases in between. From germline, CDR1 is MNHGY and CDR2 SAAAGT. The CDR3 runs to 14 residues. Comments on this clone: Its antigen is undetermined.

The rearrangement joins TRBV6-8 to TRBJ2-5; either TRBD1 or TRBD2 may fit D (5 bases each). The sequence derives from a male donor aged 60 or over with stage I squamous cell lung carcinoma. The source material was lung tumor tissue, sampled before any cancer treatment. The CDR3 DNA sequence: TGTGCCAGCAGTTGGGACGGAACCCAAGAGACCCAGTACTTC. It encodes CASSWDGTQETQYF.